This TCR beta chain was profiled in a study of shared clonotypes between healthy human individuals. Overall study findings and caveats: Non-shared clonotypes displayed generation probabilities falling below those of clonotypes present in all four donors.

Assay used: immunoSEQ multiplex PCR; TCRdb lists only in-frame clones, some missing. Among 2 million to 3 million clones listed, approximately 93% were seen once. The germline CDR1 and CDR2 sequences are GTSNPN and SVGIG (reference sequence). V gave up 0 bases and J gave up 3 bases, with 9 bases separating them. The CDR3 runs 14 residues. The study separated CD4+ cells into CD45RA+ naive and CD45RA-negative memory subsets. Note on this clone: No antigen is known for it.

The sequence derives from a man aged 18 to 29 in good health. Some clones in this sample may be carry-over from other donors' samples. The chain recombines TRBV30 with TRBJ1-5; D remains unclear. Sequencing was performed on naive CD4+ T cells from PBMCs. Subset noted: CD45RA+ positively selected. The CDR3 sequence: CAWSVLETNQPQHF. The CDR3 nucleotides read TGTGCCTGGAGTGTGCTCGAAACCAATCAGCCCCAGCATTTT.